Listed below are T cell receptor beta chains from one sample, sequenced in a study of read filtering for tumor transcriptome and immune sequencing. TCRdb fed the reads into MiXCR, producing one record per CDR3 protein. Among around 35,000 distinct CDR3 sequences listed, approximately 15% were seen once. The sample comprised a population of CD138-negative cells sorted from bone marrow. These receptors all stem from a donor over 35 with multiple myeloma. The CDR3 runs from the conserved cysteine through the conserved F or W. A D gene is named only where the DNA matches it firmly. Where a row states a size, it is once, few, many or the class of an expanded clone; other rows omit it.

clone size	D gene	V gene	J gene	CDR3 DNA	CDR3 protein
many	-	TRBV7-2	TRBJ1-5	TGTGCCAGCAGCTTTGATCGAAATCAGCCCCAGCATTTT	CASSFDRNQPQHF
many	TRBD2	TRBV5-1	TRBJ2-1	TGCGCCAGCAGCAGGACTAGCGACTCCTACAATGAGCAGTTCTTC	CASSRTSDSYNEQFF
-	-	TRBV2	TRBJ2-7	TGTGCCAGCAGCCCAACAGACTATCACGAGCAGTACTTC	CASSPTDYHEQYF
many	-	TRBV20-1	TRBJ2-2	TGCAGTGCCAATAGTGGGGCCGGGGAGCTGTTTTTT	CSANSGAGELFF
medium-sized	-	TRBV29-1	TRBJ2-5	TGCAGCTCGACAGGGGAGGGAGAGACCCAGTACTTC	CSSTGEGETQYF
many	-	TRBV29-1	TRBJ2-5	TGCAGCGTCCGGACATGGCAAGAGACCCAGTACTTC	CSVRTWQETQYF
many	-	TRBV28	TRBJ2-3	TGTGCCAGCAGTTATCGGACTAGCACAGATACGCAGTATTTT	CASSYRTSTDTQYF
many	-	TRBV12-5	TRBJ2-3	TGTGCTAGTGGCATCGGAGGTACACCAGATACGCAGTATTTT	CASGIGGTPDTQYF
-	TRBD2	TRBV11-3	TRBJ2-1	TGTGCCAGCAGCCCCGGGACTAGCAACTACAATGAGCAGTTCTTC	CASSPGTSNYNEQFF
many	TRBD1	TRBV7-2	TRBJ2-1	TGTGCCAGCAGCCCCCTAGCCGGGACAGGCTACAATGAGCAGTTCTTC	CASSPLAGTGYNEQFF
many	-	TRBV20-1	TRBJ2-3	TGCAGTGCTAGTCGTGCCAGCCGCACAGATACGCAGTATTTT	CSASRASRTDTQYF
many	-	TRBV29-1	TRBJ2-3	TGCAGCGTTCGCGATCTACTCACAGATACGCAGTATTTT	CSVRDLLTDTQYF
many	-	TRBV5-1	TRBJ2-7	TGCGCCAGCAGCTTGGCAGGGCAGGATTACGAGCAGTACTTC	CASSLAGQDYEQYF
many	TRBD1	TRBV3-1	TRBJ2-3	TGTGCCAGCAGCCGAGCCGGGACAGGGGGCGCAGATACGCAGTATTTT	CASSRAGTGGADTQYF
many	-	TRBV2	TRBJ2-3	TGTGCCAGCAGTGTTCCCTTTGGCGAACGCGACACAGATACGCAGTATTTT	CASSVPFGERDTDTQYF
many	TRBD2	TRBV27	TRBJ2-3	TGTGCCAGCAGTTCGCTAGCGGGGCGCACAGATACGCAGTATTTT	CASSSLAGRTDTQYF
few	-	TRBV11-2	TRBJ1-3	TGTGCCAGCAGTAGCGGACCTTACCCAAACACCATATATTTT	CASSSGPYPNTIYF
many	-	TRBV6-2/TRBV6-3	TRBJ2-3	TGTGCCAGCAGTTTGCAGGGAAGCACAGATACGCAGTATTTT	CASSLQGSTDTQYF
many	-	TRBV28	TRBJ1-1	TGTGCCAGCAGTTCCCCTCAGGTGTACACTGAAGCTTTCTTT	CASSSPQVYTEAFF
many	-	TRBV24-1	TRBJ2-3	TGTGCCACAAGCCGGGCGAGGGCAACACCAACAGATACGCAGTATTTT	CATSRARATPTDTQYF
many	-	TRBV2	TRBJ2-1	TGTGCCAGCAGTCTTCGACAGACCTACAATGAGCAGTTCTTC	CASSLRQTYNEQFF
many	-	TRBV14	TRBJ2-2	TGTGCCAGCAGCCAAGATCTAGGAGCCGGGGAGCTGTTTTTT	CASSQDLGAGELFF
few	-	TRBV9	TRBJ1-6	TGTGCCAGCAGCGTAGGGAATAATTCACCCCTCCACTTT	CASSVGNNSPLHF
many	-	TRBV6-5	TRBJ2-3	TGTGCCAGCAGTCTCAGGGACTCAGATACGCAGTATTTT	CASSLRDSDTQYF
many	-	TRBV20-1	TRBJ1-1	TGCAGTGCTAGAGATAGGGAAAAAGGGAGCCCTGAAGCTTTCTTT	CSARDREKGSPEAFF
many	-	TRBV5-1	TRBJ2-1	TGCGCCAGCAGCCTAACAGGGCCGGGTGAGCAGTTCTTC	CASSLTGPGEQFF
-	TRBD2	TRBV4-2	TRBJ2-5	TGTGCCAGCAGCCAGGGGGAGGGCCCTCGCGGGACCCAGTACTTC	CASSQGEGPRGTQYF
many	-	TRBV12-3/TRBV12-4	TRBJ1-5	TGTGCCAGCAGCCCGGGGGGGAATCAGCCCCAGCATTTT	CASSPGGNQPQHF
many	-	TRBV20-1	TRBJ2-5	TGCAGTGCTAGAGGCGGGGAAGAGACCCAGTACTTC	CSARGGEETQYF
-	TRBD2	TRBV6-2/TRBV6-3	TRBJ2-3	TGTGCCAGCAGTTTTACTAGCGGGAAGACAGATACGCAGTATTTT	CASSFTSGKTDTQYF
many	-	TRBV12-5	TRBJ2-2	TGTGCTAGTGGTTTGAGGCCGGGGGCGGTCACCGGGGAGCTGTTTTTT	CASGLRPGAVTGELFF